A single sample gave rise to the 14 T cell receptor beta chains below, sequenced in a study of OX40 agonist ivuxolimab in advanced cancers. Repertoires were generated with immunoSEQ multiplex PCR, while TCRdb's copy carries only in-frame clones and drops some. Here the sample spans 30,000 to 35,000 clones, roughly 87% being singletons. Sequenced material: CD4+ or CD8+ T cells sorted from blood, taken in a trial of the OX40 agonist ivuxolimab. The receptors were gathered from an adult with an advanced solid tumor such as melanoma, head and neck, liver or kidney cancer.

The chain recombines TRBV11-2 with TRBJ1-3, with D perhaps matching TRBD1 (5 bases). V was pared by 1 base and J by 2 bases, with 6 bases between. This CDR3 contains 14 residues. In germline, CDR1 is SGHAT, CDR2 FQNNGV. CDR3 residues: CASSLGGAGNTIYF. CDR3 coding DNA: TGTGCCAGCAGCTTAGGGGGGGCTGGAAACACCATATATTTT.

The chain couples TRBV19 to TRBJ2-1; possibly TRBD1 or TRBD2 for D (8 bases each). V lost 7 bases, J lost 0 bases, and 16 bases lay in between. The V gene's germline CDR1 is LNHDA and CDR2 SQIVND (reference sequence). The CDR3 is 16 amino acids. As DNA, the CDR3 is TGTGCCAGTACCGACAGGGGACTAGGCTCCTACAATGAGCAGTTCTTC. Protein product: CASTDRGLGSYNEQFF.

This clone was seen more than once but under ten times. The V call is TRBV19, the J call TRBJ1-2, with 9 bases matching TRBD1. The germline gives CDR1 LNHDA, CDR2 SQIVND (reference sequence). The CDR3 totals 11 residues. Trimming at V came to 11 bases and at J to 7 bases, leaving 5 bases not matched to a gene. CDR3 sequence reads: CAGYRGPGYTF. CDR3 bases: TGTGCCGGCTACAGGGGGCCTGGCTACACCTTC. Complete variable domain (other parts from reference TRBV19 and TRBJ1-2): DGGITQSPKYLFRKEGQNVTLSCEQNLNHDAMYWYRQDPGQGLRLIYYSQIVNDFQKGDIAEGYSVSREKKESFPLTVTSAQKNPTAFYLCAGYRGPGYTFGSGTRLTVV.

This clone appeared a single time. The chain combines TRBV10-3 with TRBJ2-1; possible D gene TRBD2, 6 bases. Germline CDR1 is ENHRY and CDR2 is SYGVKD. V was trimmed by 6 bases and J by 2 bases, leaving 20 bases between them. The CDR3 loop spans 17 amino acids. The CDR3 reads CAISGLATTTTYNEQFF. CDR3 in DNA: TGTGCCATCAGCGGGCTAGCGACTACCACAACCTACAATGAGCAGTTCTTC.

V is TRBV29-1 and J is TRBJ2-3, with TRBD2 identical over 10 bases. CDR1 SQVTM and CDR2 ANQGSEA come from the germline V gene. V trimming: 1 base; J trimming: 5 bases; junction bases outside the gene matches: 6. The CDR3 loop spans 15 amino acids. CDR3 in amino acids: CSVEGAGGPLDTQYF. The CDR3, as DNA: TGCAGCGTTGAAGGAGCGGGAGGGCCCCTAGATACGCAGTATTTT.

The V call is TRBV10-2, the J call TRBJ2-5; tentatively, D is TRBD1 (6 bases). The V end was cut by 6 bases, the J end by 0 bases, with 17 bases between. The CDR3 spans 16 residues. CDR1 and CDR2 from the germline V gene are WSHSY and SAAADI. The CDR3 DNA follows: TGCGCCAGCAGAAAACGTAACAGGGAGTACCAAGAGACCCAGTACTTC. Its translation is CASRKRNREYQETQYF.

By share, this clone counts as large (0.1 to 1%). The genes are TRBV19 and TRBJ2-1; no clear D. This CDR3 has 14 amino acids. Germline assignment: CDR1 LNHDA and CDR2 SQIVND (reference sequence). V lost 4 bases, J lost 4 bases, and 11 bases lay in between. CDR3 region: CASSTPPRYNEQFF. DNA of the CDR3: TGTGCCAGTAGTACTCCCCCCAGGTACAATGAGCAGTTCTTC.

This CDR3 is CASHQQGPYEQYF. In DNA form, the CDR3 reads TGTGCCAGCCACCAGCAGGGCCCCTACGAGCAGTACTTC. The chain combines TRBV27 with TRBJ2-7; possibly TRBD1 for D (5 bases). V lost 8 bases, J lost 2 bases, and 13 bases lay in between. Germline V gene lookup returns CDR1 MNHEY and CDR2 SMNVEV (reference sequence). There are 13 residues in the CDR3.

The chain employs TRBV19 and TRBJ2-3, with 12 bases lining up with TRBD2. V gave up 5 bases and J gave up 6 bases; unmatched junction bases: 6. CDR1 is LNHDA and CDR2 is SQIVND in the germline V gene (reference sequence). The CDR3 is 15 residues long. The CDR3 loop is CASSVTGTSGDTQYF. The DNA for the CDR3 is TGTGCCAGTAGTGTGACCGGGACTAGCGGGGATACGCAGTATTTT.

Only one count was recorded for this clone. The chain couples TRBV27 to TRBJ2-7; D assignment may be TRBD1 or TRBD2 (5 bases each). Germline V lookup: CDR1 MNHEY, CDR2 SMNVEV (reference sequence). Trimming took 2 bases from V and 2 from J, leaving 7 bases between them. The CDR3 runs 13 residues. CDR3 DNA: TGTGCCAGCAGTTTAGGGACGGCCTACGAGCAGTACTTC. Protein product: CASSLGTAYEQYF.

J is TRBJ2-2 and V is TRBV7-9; unclear D gene. Trimming left V 0 bases short and J 4 bases short, with 15 bases between. CDR1 and CDR2 (germline): SEHNR, FQNEAQ (reference sequence). The CDR3 spans 17 residues. CDR3 coding DNA: TGTGCCAGCAGCTTAGCAGGAAACAGCTTGGGCACCGGGGAGCTGTTTTTT. As protein: CASSLAGNSLGTGELFF. Filled out from reference TRBV7-9 and TRBJ2-2, the complete variable domain reads DTGVSQNPRHKITKRGQNVTFRCDPISEHNRLYWYRQTLGQGPEFLTYFQNEAQLEKSRLLSDRFSAERPKGSFSTLEIQRTEQGDSAMYLCASSLAGNSLGTGELFFGEGSRLTVL.

V gene TRBV11-2 combines with J gene TRBJ2-2; tentative D call: TRBD2 (7 bases). This CDR3 has 16 amino acids. Trimming took off 5 bases at V and 7 bases at J, with 20 bases between the two ends. CDR1 and CDR2 (germline): SGHAT, FQNNGV. CDR3 DNA: TGTGCCAGCAGCCCAGGAGGGGGGGGCTGGGACGGGGAGCTGTTTTTT. The encoded protein is CASSPGGGGWDGELFF.

The chain links TRBV6-6 to TRBJ1-1, with D perhaps matching TRBD1 (5 bases). V lost 2 bases and J 12 bases, leaving 10 bases between the germline ends. Germline CDR1 is MNHNY and CDR2 is SVGAGI (reference sequence). This CDR3 has 11 amino acids. Here the CDR3 reads CASSYLGGTFF. CDR3 in DNA: TGTGCCAGCAGTTACCTTGGGGGGACTTTCTTT.

This clone was seen a handful of times. The rearrangement links TRBV6-4 to TRBJ2-7, with 9 bases aligning to TRBD2. The CDR3 loop spans 14 amino acids. V shed 3 bases, J shed 7 bases, and the junction held 7 bases outside the gene matches. Germline CDR1 is MRHNA and CDR2 is SNTAGT. CDR3 amino acids: CASSEGGRAGEQYF. CDR3 sequence (DNA): TGTGCCAGCAGTGAAGGCGGGAGGGCCGGTGAGCAGTACTTC.